The 9 T cell receptor beta chains in this list originate from one sample, sequenced in a study of quantifying T cell responses using KT2 cells. Study details: TCR alpha and beta constant-region primers primed reverse transcription of RNA.

The cDNA 3' end received a ligated oligonucleotide with a UMI. First-round PCR used 4 cycles and beta primers RC1.1 and RC1.2 covering TRBC1 and TRBC2. TCRdb itself ran the UMI-ligation and nested PCR reads through MiXCR, one entry per CDR3 protein. The top ten hold approximately 45% of the sample, which has 40,000 to 50,000 distinct CDR3 sequences, over 15% seen once. Sequenced input: PBMCs spiked with cells of the T cell clone KT2. The receptors were sampled from a human donor.

There are a few counts of this clonotype. The rearrangement uses TRBV20-1 and TRBJ2-7, with D possibly TRBD1 on 6 matching bases. Germline CDR1 DFQATT, CDR2 SNEGSKA (reference sequence). CDR3 length: 13 residues. V lost 6 bases and J lost 5, with 17 bases in between. CDR3 sequence reads: CSAPEGVVDEQYF. The CDR3 DNA reads as TGCAGTGCCCCCGAGGGGGTCGTGGACGAGCAGTACTTC.

J is TRBJ1-1 and V is TRBV6-1, with D perhaps TRBD1 (6 bases). There are 13 residues in the CDR3. Trimming left V 7 bases short and J 1 base short, with 10 bases between. The V gene's germline CDR1 is MNHNS and CDR2 SASEGT. The DNA of the CDR3 is TGTGCCAGCACGTACAGGGAGAACACTGAAGCTTTCTTT. Translation gives CASTYRENTEAFF.

This chain connects TRBV20-1 to TRBJ1-1, with D tentatively TRBD1 (6 bases). Germline-derived CDR1 and CDR2 are DFQATT and SNEGSKA (reference sequence). V was trimmed by 3 bases and J by 3 bases, leaving 11 bases between them. The length of the CDR3 is 13 residues. The CDR3, as DNA: TGCAGTGCTAGCCGTAACAGGGACACTGAAGCTTTCTTT. It codes for CSASRNRDTEAFF.

The chain combines TRBV12-3 or TRBV12-4 with TRBJ2-7, with TRBD1 matching over 10 bases. The CDR3 has 14 amino acids. Germline trimming cut 6 bases from V and 9 bases from J; bases unmatched to any gene: 11. The CDR3 region is CASRLTGQGFGQYF. CDR3 nucleotides: TGTGCCAGCAGGCTTACGGGACAGGGGTTCGGGCAGTACTTC.

The J gene is TRBJ2-7, the V gene TRBV20-1; 12 nucleotides match TRBD2. Germline V gene data show CDR1 as DFQATT and CDR2 as SNEGSKA (reference sequence). This CDR3 has 16 residues. The V segment lost 0 bases and the J segment 6 bases; nucleotides outside the gene matches: 9. CDR3: CSARDLLAGGPSEQYF. CDR3 DNA: TGCAGTGCTAGAGACTTACTAGCGGGAGGCCCATCCGAGCAGTACTTC.

The genes are TRBV4-1 and TRBJ2-7, with no clear D. V was cut by 4 bases and J by 6 bases, with 16 bases left in between. The CDR3 has 14 residues. The germline gives CDR1 MGHRA, CDR2 YSYEKL. The CDR3 is CASSPGPTPGEQYF. In DNA form, the CDR3 reads TGCGCCAGCAGCCCGGGCCCGACCCCGGGCGAGCAGTACTTC.

This clonotype was detected only a few times. V and J are TRBV7-9 and TRBJ1-2; possibly TRBD1 for D (6 bases). V lost 5 bases to trimming and J lost 4 bases, with 8 bases between them. The germline V gene encodes CDR1 SEHNR and CDR2 FQNEAQ (reference sequence). This CDR3 contains 12 residues. The CDR3 DNA reads TGTGCCAGCAGCCAGGACAGCTATGGCTACACCTTC. It encodes CASSQDSYGYTF. Filled out from reference TRBV7-9 and TRBJ1-2, the complete variable domain reads DTGVSQNPRHKITKRGQNVTFRCDPISEHNRLYWYRQTLGQGPEFLTYFQNEAQLEKSRLLSDRFSAERPKGSFSTLEIQRTEQGDSAMYLCASSQDSYGYTFGSGTRLTVV.

Only a few counts were recorded for this clonotype. The CDR3 spells CSAPGQARVAFF. The CDR3 DNA reads TGCAGCGCCCCGGGACAGGCCAGGGTGGCTTTCTTT. V is TRBV29-1 and J is TRBJ1-1; 8 bases match TRBD1. The germline gives CDR1 SQVTM, CDR2 ANQGSEA. Trimming took 7 bases from V and 11 from J; bases not matched to a gene: 12. The CDR3 is 12 amino acids.

This chain uses TRBV7-6 with TRBJ1-6, with 8 bases fitting TRBD1. The CDR3 covers 15 residues. The ends lost 5 bases at V and 7 bases at J; junction bases unmatched: 7. CDR1 SGHVS and CDR2 FNYEAQ come from the germline V gene. The DNA for the CDR3 is TGTGCCAGCAGCCGAGGACAGGGTGGGAATTCACCCCTCCACTTT. This gives the protein CASSRGQGGNSPLHF.